This TCR beta chain was captured in a study of cytomegalovirus exposure and HLA in healthy donors. There are 16 residues in the CDR3. Germline V gene sequence: CDR1 SGHTA, CDR2 FQGNSA. The V and J ends lost 5 bases and 7 bases, in that order; junction bases with no gene match: 13. Concerning this clone itself: As yet, its antigen is unknown.

Libraries were prepared by immunoSEQ multiplex PCR; TCRdb keeps only in-frame clonotypes and omits some of them. The profile covers a few hundred thousand clones, with nearly 90% appearing a single time and 0.37% taken by the ten largest. Separation from the 666-subject first cohort characterized the roughly 120-subject validation cohort, to which the donors belonged. Study results and limitations: In vitro work confirmed that a few CMV-associated chains recognize CMV antigens. Per published reports, the classifier diagnosed cytomegalovirus status with high specificity and sensitivity.

Sequencing input: PBMCs. V and J are TRBV7-2 and TRBJ2-1, with 8 bases lining up with TRBD1. This clonotype originated in a woman aged 18-29 years in good health and CMV-seronegative. CDR3 sequence reads: CASSPQGRDRSNEQFF. CDR3 bases: TGTGCCAGCAGCCCTCAGGGCCGGGACAGGTCGAATGAGCAGTTCTTC.